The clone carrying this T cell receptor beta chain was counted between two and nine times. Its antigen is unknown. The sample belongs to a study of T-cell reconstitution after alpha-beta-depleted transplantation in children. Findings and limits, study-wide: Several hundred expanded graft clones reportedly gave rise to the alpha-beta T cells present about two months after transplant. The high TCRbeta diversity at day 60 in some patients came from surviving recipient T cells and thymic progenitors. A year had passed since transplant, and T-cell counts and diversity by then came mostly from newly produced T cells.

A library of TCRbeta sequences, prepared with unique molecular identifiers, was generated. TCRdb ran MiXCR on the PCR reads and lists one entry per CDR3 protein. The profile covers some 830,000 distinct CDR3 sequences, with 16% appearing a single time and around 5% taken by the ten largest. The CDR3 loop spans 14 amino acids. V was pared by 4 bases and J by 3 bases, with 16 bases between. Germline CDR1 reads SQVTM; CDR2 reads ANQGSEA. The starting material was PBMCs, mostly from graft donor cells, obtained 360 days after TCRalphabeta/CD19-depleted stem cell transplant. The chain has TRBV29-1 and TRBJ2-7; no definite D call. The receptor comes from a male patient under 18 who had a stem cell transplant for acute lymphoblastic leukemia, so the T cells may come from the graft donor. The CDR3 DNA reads TGCAGCGTTGCTGGGCCACGGAACCTCTACGAGCAGTACTTC. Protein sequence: CSVAGPRNLYEQYF.